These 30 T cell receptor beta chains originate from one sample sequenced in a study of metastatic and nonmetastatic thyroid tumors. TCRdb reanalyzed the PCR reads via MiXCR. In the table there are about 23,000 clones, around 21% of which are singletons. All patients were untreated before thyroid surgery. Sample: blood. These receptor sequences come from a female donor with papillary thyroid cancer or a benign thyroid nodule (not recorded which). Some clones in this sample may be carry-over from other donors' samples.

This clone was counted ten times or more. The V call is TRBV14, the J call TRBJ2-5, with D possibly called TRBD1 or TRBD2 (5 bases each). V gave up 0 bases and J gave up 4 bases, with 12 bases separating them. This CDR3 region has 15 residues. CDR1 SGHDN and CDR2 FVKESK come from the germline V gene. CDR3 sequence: CASSQDGGSRETQYF. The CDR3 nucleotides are TGTGCCAGCAGCCAAGATGGGGGTTCGAGAGAGACCCAGTACTTC.

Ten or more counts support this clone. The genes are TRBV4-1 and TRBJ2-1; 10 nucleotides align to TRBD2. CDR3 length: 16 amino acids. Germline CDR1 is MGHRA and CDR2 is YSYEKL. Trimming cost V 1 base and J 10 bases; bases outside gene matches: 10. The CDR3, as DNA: TGCGCCAGCAGCCAAGTAGGGCTAGCGGGAGTTGGGGAGCAGTTCTTC. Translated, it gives CASSQVGLAGVGEQFF.

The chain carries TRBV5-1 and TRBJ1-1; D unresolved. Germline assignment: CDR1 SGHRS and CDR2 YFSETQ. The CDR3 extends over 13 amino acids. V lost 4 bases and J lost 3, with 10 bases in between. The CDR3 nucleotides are TGCGCCAGCAGCACCAGCAGCTACACTGAAGCTTTCTTT. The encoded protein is CASSTSSYTEAFF.

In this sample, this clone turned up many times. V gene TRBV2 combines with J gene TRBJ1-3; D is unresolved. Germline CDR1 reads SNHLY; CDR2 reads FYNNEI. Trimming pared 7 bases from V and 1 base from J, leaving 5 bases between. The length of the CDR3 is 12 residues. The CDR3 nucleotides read TGTGCCAGCAAAGGTTCTGGAAACACCATATATTTT. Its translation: CASKGSGNTIYF. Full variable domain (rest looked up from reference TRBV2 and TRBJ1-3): EPEVTQTPSHQVTQMGQEVILRCVPISNHLYFYWYRQILGQKVEFLVSFYNNEISEKSEIFDDQFSVERPDGSNFTLKIRSTKLEDSAMYFCASKGSGNTIYFGEGSWLTVV.

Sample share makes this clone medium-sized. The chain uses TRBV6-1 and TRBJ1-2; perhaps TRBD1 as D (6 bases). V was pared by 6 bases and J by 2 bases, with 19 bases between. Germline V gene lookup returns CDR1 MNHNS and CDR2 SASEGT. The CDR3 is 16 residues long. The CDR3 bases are TGTGCCAGCAGCCAAAATACACGTACAGGGAACTATGGCTACACCTTC. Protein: CASSQNTRTGNYGYTF.

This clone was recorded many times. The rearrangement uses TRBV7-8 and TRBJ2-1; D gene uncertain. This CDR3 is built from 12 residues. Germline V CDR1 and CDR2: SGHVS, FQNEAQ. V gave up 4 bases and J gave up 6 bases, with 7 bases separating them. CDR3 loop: CASSSRRNEQFF. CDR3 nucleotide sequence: TGTGCCAGCAGCTCCCGTCGCAATGAGCAGTTCTTC.

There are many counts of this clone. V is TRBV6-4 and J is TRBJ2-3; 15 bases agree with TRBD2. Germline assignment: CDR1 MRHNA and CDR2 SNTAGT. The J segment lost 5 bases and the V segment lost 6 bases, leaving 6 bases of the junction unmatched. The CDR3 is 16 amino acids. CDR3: CASRRTSGRALDTQYF. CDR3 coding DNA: TGTGCCAGCAGGAGGACTAGCGGGAGGGCCTTAGATACGCAGTATTTT.

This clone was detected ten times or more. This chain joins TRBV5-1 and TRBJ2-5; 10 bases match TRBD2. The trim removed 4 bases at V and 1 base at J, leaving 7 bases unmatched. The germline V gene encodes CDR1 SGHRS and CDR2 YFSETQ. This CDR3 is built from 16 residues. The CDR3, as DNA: TGCGCCAGCAGCCAAGGACTAGCGGCGATCCAAGAGACCCAGTACTTC. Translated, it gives CASSQGLAAIQETQYF.

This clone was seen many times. CDR3 nucleotide sequence: TGCGCCAGCAGCCAGGCCGGGACCCAGGGCGGGTATGGCTACACCTTC. As protein: CASSQAGTQGGYGYTF. V is TRBV4-3 and J is TRBJ1-2; weak D call: TRBD1 (5 bases). Looked up from germline, CDR1 is LGHNA and CDR2 is YSLEER. The CDR3 loop spans 16 amino acids. V lost 3 bases and J lost 5, with 19 bases in between.

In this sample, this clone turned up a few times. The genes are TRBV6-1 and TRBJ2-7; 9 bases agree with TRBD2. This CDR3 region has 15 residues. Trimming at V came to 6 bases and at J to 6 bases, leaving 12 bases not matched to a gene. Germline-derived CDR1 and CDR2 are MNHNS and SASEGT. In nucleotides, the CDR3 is TGTGCCAGCAGGCGTAAGTCTAGCGGGATTACCGAGCAGTACTTC. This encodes CASRRKSSGITEQYF.

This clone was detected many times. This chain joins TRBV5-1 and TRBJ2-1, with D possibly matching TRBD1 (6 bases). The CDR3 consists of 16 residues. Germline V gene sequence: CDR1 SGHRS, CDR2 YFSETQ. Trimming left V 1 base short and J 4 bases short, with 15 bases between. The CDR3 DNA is TGCGCCAGCAGCTTGAGGGTAGGGGGAGTTTACAATGAGCAGTTCTTC. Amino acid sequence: CASSLRVGGVYNEQFF.

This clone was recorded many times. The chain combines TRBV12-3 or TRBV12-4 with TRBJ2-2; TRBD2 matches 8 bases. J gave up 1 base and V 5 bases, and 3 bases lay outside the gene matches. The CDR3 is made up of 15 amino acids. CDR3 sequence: CASSSGSRNTGELFF. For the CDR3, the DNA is TGTGCCAGCAGTAGCGGGAGTCGGAACACCGGGGAGCTGTTTTTT.

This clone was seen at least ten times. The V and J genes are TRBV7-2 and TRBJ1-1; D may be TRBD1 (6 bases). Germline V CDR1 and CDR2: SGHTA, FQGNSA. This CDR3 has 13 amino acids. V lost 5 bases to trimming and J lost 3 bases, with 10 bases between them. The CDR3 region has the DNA TGTGCCAGCAGCGTAACAGGGTACACTGAAGCTTTCTTT. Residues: CASSVTGYTEAFF.

CDR3 in amino acids: CASSLGTGNGYTF. Here the CDR3 DNA reads TGTGCCAGCAGTCTAGGGACAGGGAATGGCTACACCTTC. This chain joins TRBV12-3 or TRBV12-4 and TRBJ1-2; TRBD1 agrees at 9 bases. Trimming removed 5 bases from V and 6 bases from J; junction bases left unmatched: 4. The CDR3 totals 13 residues.

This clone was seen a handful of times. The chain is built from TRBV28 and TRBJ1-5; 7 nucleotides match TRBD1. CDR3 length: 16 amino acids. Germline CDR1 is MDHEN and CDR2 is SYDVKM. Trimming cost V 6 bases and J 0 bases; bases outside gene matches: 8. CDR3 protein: CASSPGDRYSNQPQHF. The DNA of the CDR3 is TGTGCCAGCAGCCCCGGGGACAGATATAGCAATCAGCCCCAGCATTTT.

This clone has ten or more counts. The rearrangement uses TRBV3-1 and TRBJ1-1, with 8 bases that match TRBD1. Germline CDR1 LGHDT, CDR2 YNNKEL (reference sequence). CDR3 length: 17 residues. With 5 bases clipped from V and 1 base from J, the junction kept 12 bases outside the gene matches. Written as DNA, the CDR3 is TGTGCCAGCAGCTCGGGACAGGAGAAGATTGGGAACACTGAAGCTTTCTTT. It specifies CASSSGQEKIGNTEAFF.

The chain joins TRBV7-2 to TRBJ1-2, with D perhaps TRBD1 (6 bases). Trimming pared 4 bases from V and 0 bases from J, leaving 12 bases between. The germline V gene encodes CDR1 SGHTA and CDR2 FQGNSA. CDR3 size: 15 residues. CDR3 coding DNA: TGTGCCAGCAGCTCGGGGGGGGCAGCTAACTATGGCTACACCTTC. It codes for CASSSGGAANYGYTF.

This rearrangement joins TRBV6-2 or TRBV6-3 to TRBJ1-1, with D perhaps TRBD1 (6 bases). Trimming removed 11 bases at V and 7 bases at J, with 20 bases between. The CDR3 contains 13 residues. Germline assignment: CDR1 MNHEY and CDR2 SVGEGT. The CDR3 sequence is CAGKVQGQREAFF. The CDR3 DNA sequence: TGTGCCGGCAAGGTACAGGGCCAACGTGAAGCTTTCTTT.

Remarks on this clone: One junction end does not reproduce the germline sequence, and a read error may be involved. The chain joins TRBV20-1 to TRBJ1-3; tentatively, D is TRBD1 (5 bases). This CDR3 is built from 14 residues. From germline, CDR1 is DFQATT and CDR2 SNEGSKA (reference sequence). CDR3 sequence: CSARAGDYGNNIYF. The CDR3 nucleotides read TGCAGTGCTAGGGCCGGGGACTATGGAAACAACATATATTTT.

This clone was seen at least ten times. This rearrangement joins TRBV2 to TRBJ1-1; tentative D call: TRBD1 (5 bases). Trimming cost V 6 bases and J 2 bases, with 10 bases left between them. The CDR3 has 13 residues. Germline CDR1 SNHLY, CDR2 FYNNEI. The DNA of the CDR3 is TGTGCCAGCAGCTCGGGACCTAACACTGAAGCTTTCTTT. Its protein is CASSSGPNTEAFF. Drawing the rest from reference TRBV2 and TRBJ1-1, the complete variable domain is EPEVTQTPSHQVTQMGQEVILRCVPISNHLYFYWYRQILGQKVEFLVSFYNNEISEKSEIFDDQFSVERPDGSNFTLKIRSTKLEDSAMYFCASSSGPNTEAFFGQGTRLTVV.

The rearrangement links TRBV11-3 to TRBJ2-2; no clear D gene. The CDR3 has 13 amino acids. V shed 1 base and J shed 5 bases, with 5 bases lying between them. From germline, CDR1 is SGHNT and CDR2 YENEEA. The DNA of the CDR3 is TGTGCCAGCAGCTTAGTCACTACCGGGGAGCTGTTTTTT. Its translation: CASSLVTTGELFF. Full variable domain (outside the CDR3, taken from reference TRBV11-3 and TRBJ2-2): EAGVVQSPRYKIIEKKQPVAFWCNPISGHNTLYWYLQNLGQGPELLIRYENEEAVDDSQLPKDRFSAERLKGVDSTLKIQPAELGDSAVYLCASSLVTTGELFFGEGSRLTVL.

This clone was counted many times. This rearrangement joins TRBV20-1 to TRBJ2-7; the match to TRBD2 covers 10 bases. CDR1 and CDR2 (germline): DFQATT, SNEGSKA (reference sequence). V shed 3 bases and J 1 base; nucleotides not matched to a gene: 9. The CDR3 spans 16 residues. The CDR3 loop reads CSASPLAGDESYEQYF. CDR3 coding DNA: TGCAGTGCTAGTCCCCTAGCGGGAGATGAGTCCTACGAGCAGTACTTC.

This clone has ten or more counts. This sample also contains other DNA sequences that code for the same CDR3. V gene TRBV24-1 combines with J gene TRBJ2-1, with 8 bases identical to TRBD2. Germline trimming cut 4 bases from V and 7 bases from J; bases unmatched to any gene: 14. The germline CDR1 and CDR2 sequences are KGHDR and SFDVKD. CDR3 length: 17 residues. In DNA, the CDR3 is TGTGCCACCAGTGAGTCCCCTGAAGCGGGAGCGTGGAATGAGCAGTTCTTC. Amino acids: CATSESPEAGAWNEQFF.

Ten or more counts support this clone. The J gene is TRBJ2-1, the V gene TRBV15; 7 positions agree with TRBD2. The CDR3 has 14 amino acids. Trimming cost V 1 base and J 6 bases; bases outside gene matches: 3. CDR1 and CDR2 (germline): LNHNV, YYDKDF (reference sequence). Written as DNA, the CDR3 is TGTGCCACCAGCAGAGGGGGGGGGTTCAATGAGCAGTTCTTC. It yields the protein CATSRGGGFNEQFF.

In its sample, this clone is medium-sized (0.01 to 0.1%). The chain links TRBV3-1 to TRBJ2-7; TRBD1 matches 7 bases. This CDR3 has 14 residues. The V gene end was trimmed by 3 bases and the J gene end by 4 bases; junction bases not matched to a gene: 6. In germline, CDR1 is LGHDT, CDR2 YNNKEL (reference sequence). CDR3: CASSQDRSGYEQYF. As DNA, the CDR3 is TGTGCCAGCAGCCAGGACAGGTCCGGGTACGAGCAGTACTTC.

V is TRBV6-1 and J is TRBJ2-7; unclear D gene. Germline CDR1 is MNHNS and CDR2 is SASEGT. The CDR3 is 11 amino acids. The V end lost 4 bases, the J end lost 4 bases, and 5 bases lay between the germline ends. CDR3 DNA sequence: TGTGCCAGCAGTGGTGGTTACGAGCAGTACGTC. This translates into CASSGGYEQYV.

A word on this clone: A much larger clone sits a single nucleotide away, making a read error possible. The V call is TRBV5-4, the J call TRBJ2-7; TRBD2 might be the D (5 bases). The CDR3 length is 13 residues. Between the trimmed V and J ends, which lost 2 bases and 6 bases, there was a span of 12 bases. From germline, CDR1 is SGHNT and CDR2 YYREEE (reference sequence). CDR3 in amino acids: CASSFGGSVEQYF. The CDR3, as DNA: TGTGCCAGCAGCTTTGGCGGGTCAGTCGAGCAGTACTTC.

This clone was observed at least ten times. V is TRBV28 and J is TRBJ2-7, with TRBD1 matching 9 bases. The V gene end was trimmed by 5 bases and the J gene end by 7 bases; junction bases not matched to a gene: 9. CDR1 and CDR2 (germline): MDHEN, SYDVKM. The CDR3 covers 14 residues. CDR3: CASSKPTGGREQYF. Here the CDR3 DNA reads TGTGCCAGCAGTAAACCGACAGGGGGGAGGGAGCAGTACTTC.

Here the CDR3 reads CSAHTIGTSSYNEQFF. As DNA, the CDR3 is TGCAGTGCCCACACTATCGGGACGAGCTCCTACAATGAGCAGTTCTTC. This chain joins TRBV20-1 and TRBJ2-1; either TRBD1 or TRBD2 may supply D (5 bases each). Between the trimmed V and J ends, which lost 6 bases and 0 bases, there was a span of 18 bases. Per germline, CDR1 DFQATT and CDR2 SNEGSKA (reference sequence). The CDR3 loop spans 16 amino acids.

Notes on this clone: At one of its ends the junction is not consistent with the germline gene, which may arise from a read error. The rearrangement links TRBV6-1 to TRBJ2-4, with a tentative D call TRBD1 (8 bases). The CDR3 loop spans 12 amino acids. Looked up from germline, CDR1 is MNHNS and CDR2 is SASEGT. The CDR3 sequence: CASRGGQAERDF. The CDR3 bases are TGCGCCAGCAGGGGGGGACAGGCAGAGAGGGACTTC.